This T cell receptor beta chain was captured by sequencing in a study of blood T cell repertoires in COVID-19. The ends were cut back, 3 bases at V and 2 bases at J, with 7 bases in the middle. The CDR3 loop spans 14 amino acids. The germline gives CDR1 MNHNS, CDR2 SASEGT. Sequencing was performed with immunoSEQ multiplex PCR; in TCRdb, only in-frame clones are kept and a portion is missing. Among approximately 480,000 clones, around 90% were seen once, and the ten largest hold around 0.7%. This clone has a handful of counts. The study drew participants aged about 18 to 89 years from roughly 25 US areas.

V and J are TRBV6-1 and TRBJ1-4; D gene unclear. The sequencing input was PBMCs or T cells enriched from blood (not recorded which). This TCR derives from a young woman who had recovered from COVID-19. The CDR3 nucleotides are TGTGCCAGCAGTGATGTCCAGACTAATGAAAAACTGTTTTTT. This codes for CASSDVQTNEKLFF.